This entry concerns a single TCR beta chain. Its antigen is as yet unknown. 60 Vbeta and 13 Jbeta primers were used in PCR. The data were produced by immunoSEQ multiplex PCR, yet TCRdb's version contains in-frame clones alone and is incomplete. Of 130,000 or so clones listed, around 90% were seen once; the top ten hold roughly 0.5%. The sample originates from a study of cytomegalovirus exposure and HLA in healthy donors. The CDR3 length is 15 residues. J was trimmed by 4 bases and V by 0 bases; bases with no gene match: 2. CDR1 and CDR2 (germline): SGDLS, YYNGEE. The study, taken as a whole, reports: The investigators catalogued 150 or so TCR beta chains as cytomegalovirus-associated. Certain sequence variants were highly shared and formed a cluster, and this cluster was likely a sequencing artifact.

The chain links TRBV9 to TRBJ2-5; TRBD2 agrees at 11 bases. The TCR comes from a woman in her forties in good health and CMV-seronegative. Source material: PBMCs. The CDR3: CASSVGGLAGETQYF. The CDR3 DNA reads TGTGCCAGCAGCGTAGGTGGACTAGCGGGAGAGACCCAGTACTTC.